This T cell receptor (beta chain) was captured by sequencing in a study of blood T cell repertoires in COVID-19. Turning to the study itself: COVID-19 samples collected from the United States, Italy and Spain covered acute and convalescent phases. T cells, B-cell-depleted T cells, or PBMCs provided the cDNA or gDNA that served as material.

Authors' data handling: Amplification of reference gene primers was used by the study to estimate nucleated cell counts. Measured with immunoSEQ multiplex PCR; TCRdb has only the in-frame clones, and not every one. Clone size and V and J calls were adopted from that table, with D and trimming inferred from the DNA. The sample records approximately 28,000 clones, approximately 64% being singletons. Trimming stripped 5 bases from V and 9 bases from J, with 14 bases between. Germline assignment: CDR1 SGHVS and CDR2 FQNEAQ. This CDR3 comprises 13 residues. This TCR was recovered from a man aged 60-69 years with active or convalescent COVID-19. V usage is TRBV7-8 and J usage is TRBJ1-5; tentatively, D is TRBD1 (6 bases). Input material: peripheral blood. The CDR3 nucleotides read TGTGCCAGCAGCGAATGGACAGAGGGGCCCCAGCATTTT. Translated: CASSEWTEGPQHF.